Reported below is one T cell receptor beta chain. The sample originates from a study of blood T cell repertoires in COVID-19. The table came from immunoSEQ multiplex PCR; TCRdb's copy has only in-frame clones and leaves some out. This table has around 59,000 clones, about 78% appearing once. This CDR3 is built from 19 residues. V lost 0 bases to trimming and J lost 1 base; unmatched junction nucleotides: 7. Per the germline V gene, CDR1 is SGHRS and CDR2 is YFSETQ. The gene calls are TRBV5-1 and TRBJ2-6; 10 nucleotides line up with TRBD1. This sequence originates from an elderly man with acute or convalescent COVID-19. The sequencing sample was made of peripheral blood. CDR3: CASSLAGGQGNSGANVLTF. The CDR3 bases are TGCGCCAGCAGCTTGGCCGGGGGACAGGGGAATTCTGGGGCCAACGTCCTGACTTTC.